A selection of T cell receptor beta chains follows, all from one sample in a study of T cell responses to AZD1222 COVID-19 vaccine. Repertoires were generated with immunoSEQ multiplex PCR, while TCRdb's copy carries only in-frame clones and drops some. The sample lists over 95,000 clones, roughly nine tenths seen once, with 4.5% in the top ten. The sequencing here drew on peripheral blood, taken on day 0 of AZD1222 vaccination. The receptors derive from an adult in good health. Both conserved end residues are part of each CDR3. The D gene is left open where the match is weak. The size field is filled for only some rows; it gives once, few, many or a size class.

CDR3 protein: CASSEAPPRVQPQHF
CDR3 DNA: TGTGCCAGCAGTGAAGCGCCCCCCCGTGTTCAGCCCCAGCATTTT
V gene: TRBV2
D gene: .
clone size: .
CDR3 length: 15
J gene: TRBJ1-5

CDR3 protein: CASSDRDRGYEQYF
CDR3 DNA: TGTGCCAGCAGTGATCGGGACAGGGGCTACGAGCAGTACTTC
V gene: TRBV25-1
D gene: TRBD1
clone size: .
CDR3 length: 14
J gene: TRBJ2-7

CDR3 protein: CASRPIGQGVVSEAFF
CDR3 DNA: TGTGCCAGCAGGCCCATCGGACAGGGGGTGGTCTCTGAAGCTTTCTTT
V gene: TRBV2
D gene: TRBD1
clone size: .
CDR3 length: 16
J gene: TRBJ1-1

CDR3 protein: CASSTDRTNTGELFF
CDR3 DNA: TGTGCCAGCAGTACAGACAGGACCAACACCGGGGAGCTGTTTTTT
V gene: TRBV7-3
D gene: .
clone size: .
CDR3 length: 15
J gene: TRBJ2-2

CDR3 protein: CASSHDRPNNTEAFF
CDR3 DNA: TGTGCCAGCAGCCACGACAGGCCCAATAACACTGAAGCTTTCTTT
V gene: TRBV14
D gene: .
clone size: .
CDR3 length: 15
J gene: TRBJ1-1

CDR3 protein: CASSQGSSFRETQYF
CDR3 DNA: TGCGCCAGCAGCCAAGGATCGAGTTTCCGAGAGACCCAGTACTTC
V gene: TRBV4-3
D gene: .
clone size: .
CDR3 length: 15
J gene: TRBJ2-5

CDR3 protein: CASSKGTVNNEKLFF
CDR3 DNA: TGTGCCAGCAGCAAAGGGACAGTTAATAATGAAAAACTGTTTTTT
V gene: TRBV7-9
D gene: TRBD1
clone size: .
CDR3 length: 15
J gene: TRBJ1-4

CDR3 protein: CASSPRQVPGGAFF
CDR3 DNA: TGTGCCAGCAGCCCCCGACAGGTACCGGGGGGAGCTTTCTTT
V gene: TRBV9
D gene: .
clone size: once
CDR3 length: 14
J gene: TRBJ1-1

CDR3 protein: CAINPGAGNTIYF
CDR3 DNA: TGTGCCATCAATCCAGGGGCTGGAAACACCATATATTTT
V gene: TRBV10-3
D gene: .
clone size: .
CDR3 length: 13
J gene: TRBJ1-3

CDR3 protein: CASSINLEPHF
CDR3 DNA: TGTGCCAGCAGCATAAACTTAGAGCCGCACTTC
V gene: TRBV7-9
D gene: .
clone size: .
CDR3 length: 11
J gene: TRBJ2-7

CDR3 protein: CASSFGVNREGEAFF
CDR3 DNA: TGTGCCAGCAGTTTTGGAGTCAACAGGGAGGGTGAAGCTTTCTTT
V gene: TRBV6-2/TRBV6-3
D gene: .
clone size: .
CDR3 length: 15
J gene: TRBJ1-1

CDR3 protein: CASSLSGAVGSPLHF
CDR3 DNA: TGCGCCAGCAGCTTATCAGGGGCGGTCGGTTCACCCCTCCACTTT
V gene: TRBV5-1
D gene: .
clone size: once
CDR3 length: 15
J gene: TRBJ1-6

CDR3 protein: CAWSVSYSGGNQPQHF
CDR3 DNA: TGTGCCTGGAGTGTTTCGTACTCTGGAGGGAATCAGCCCCAGCATTTT
V gene: TRBV30
D gene: .
clone size: .
CDR3 length: 16
J gene: TRBJ1-5

CDR3 protein: CASSLRLAGAEQFF
CDR3 DNA: TGTGCCAGCAGCTTACGCCTAGCGGGGGCCGAGCAGTTCTTC
V gene: TRBV7-2
D gene: TRBD2
clone size: .
CDR3 length: 14
J gene: TRBJ2-1

CDR3 protein: CASSAGLAGGITMKQFF
CDR3 DNA: TGTGCCAGCAGCGCGGGACTAGCGGGGGGGATTACAATGAAGCAGTTCTTC
V gene: TRBV9
D gene: TRBD2
clone size: once
CDR3 length: 17
J gene: TRBJ2-1

CDR3 protein: CASSYFRDRAYEKLFF
CDR3 DNA: TGTGCCAGCAGTTACTTCCGGGACAGGGCCTATGAAAAACTGTTTTTT
V gene: TRBV2
D gene: TRBD1
clone size: once
CDR3 length: 16
J gene: TRBJ1-4

CDR3 protein: CASSQDYFSGYQPQHF
CDR3 DNA: TGTGCCAGCAGCCAAGATTACTTTTCGGGGTACCAGCCCCAGCATTTT
V gene: TRBV4-2
D gene: .
clone size: few
CDR3 length: 16
J gene: TRBJ1-5

CDR3 protein: CASSWTGEYGYTF
CDR3 DNA: TGTGCCAGCAGTTGGACAGGGGAATATGGCTACACCTTC
V gene: TRBV6-2/TRBV6-3
D gene: TRBD1
clone size: .
CDR3 length: 13
J gene: TRBJ1-2

CDR3 protein: CASSPDSPALNSPLHF
CDR3 DNA: TGTGCCAGCTCACCGGACAGCCCTGCACTAAATTCACCCCTCCACTTT
V gene: TRBV18
D gene: .
clone size: .
CDR3 length: 16
J gene: TRBJ1-6

CDR3 protein: CASSPGSYGYTF
CDR3 DNA: TGTGCCAGTAGTCCAGGAAGCTATGGCTACACCTTC
V gene: TRBV19
D gene: .
clone size: .
CDR3 length: 12
J gene: TRBJ1-2

CDR3 protein: CASSPFGTDNSPLHF
CDR3 DNA: TGTGCCAGCTCACCGTTCGGGACCGATAATTCACCCCTCCACTTT
V gene: TRBV18
D gene: .
clone size: .
CDR3 length: 15
J gene: TRBJ1-6

CDR3 protein: CASSPSGGSSYNEQFF
CDR3 DNA: TGTGCCAGCAGCCCTAGCGGGGGGAGTTCCTACAATGAGCAGTTCTTC
V gene: TRBV13
D gene: TRBD2
clone size: once
CDR3 length: 16
J gene: TRBJ2-1

CDR3 protein: CASSRTGGDYEQYF
CDR3 DNA: TGCGCCAGCAGCCGGACAGGGGGGGACTACGAGCAGTACTTC
V gene: TRBV5-1
D gene: TRBD1
clone size: .
CDR3 length: 14
J gene: TRBJ2-7

CDR3 protein: CATSVSAGWGETQYF
CDR3 DNA: TGTGCCACCAGTGTATCTGCAGGCTGGGGTGAGACCCAGTACTTC
V gene: TRBV24-1
D gene: .
clone size: .
CDR3 length: 15
J gene: TRBJ2-5

CDR3 protein: CATSDLRADEQYF
CDR3 DNA: TGTGCCACCAGTGATTTGAGGGCTGACGAGCAGTACTTC
V gene: TRBV24-1
D gene: .
clone size: .
CDR3 length: 13
J gene: TRBJ2-7

CDR3 protein: CASSQQAYEQYF
CDR3 DNA: TGTGCCAGCAGCCAGCAAGCATACGAGCAGTACTTC
V gene: TRBV3-1/TRBV3-2
D gene: .
clone size: .
CDR3 length: 12
J gene: TRBJ2-7

CDR3 protein: CASSVGGANTGELFF
CDR3 DNA: TGTGCCAGCAGCGTAGGAGGGGCGAACACCGGGGAGCTGTTTTTT
V gene: TRBV9
D gene: .
clone size: .
CDR3 length: 15
J gene: TRBJ2-2

CDR3 protein: CASSIDWAGGMDTQYF
CDR3 DNA: TGTGCCAGTAGTATAGATTGGGCAGGGGGCATGGATACGCAGTATTTT
V gene: TRBV19
D gene: TRBD1
clone size: .
CDR3 length: 16
J gene: TRBJ2-3

CDR3 protein: CASSLRASPPGDTQYF
CDR3 DNA: TGCGCCAGCAGCTTGCGGGCTAGCCCTCCGGGGGATACGCAGTATTTT
V gene: TRBV5-1
D gene: .
clone size: .
CDR3 length: 16
J gene: TRBJ2-3

CDR3 protein: CASTRQGHTEAFF
CDR3 DNA: TGTGCCAGCACTAGACAGGGACACACTGAAGCTTTCTTT
V gene: TRBV28
D gene: TRBD1
clone size: .
CDR3 length: 13
J gene: TRBJ1-1

CDR3 protein: CASSATHGYEQYF
CDR3 DNA: TGTGCCAGTAGTGCTACCCACGGCTACGAGCAGTACTTC
V gene: TRBV19
D gene: .
clone size: .
CDR3 length: 13
J gene: TRBJ2-7

CDR3 protein: CASSTLTGGYGYTF
CDR3 DNA: TGTGCCAGCAGTACCTTGACAGGGGGCTATGGCTACACCTTC
V gene: TRBV6-2/TRBV6-3
D gene: TRBD1
clone size: .
CDR3 length: 14
J gene: TRBJ1-2